These 15 T cell receptor beta chains came from one sample sequenced in a study of regulatory T cells in long-lasting Graves disease. CDR3-region Arm-PCR and iRepertoire HTBI primers produced the TCR beta libraries. Each CDR3 protein gets one entry after TCRdb re-called the multiplex PCR reads with MiXCR. This table has roughly 400,000 distinct CDR3 sequences, about a sixth appearing once. The sample's time point: newly diagnosed GD, antithyroid drugs for less than 3 months. Researchers made the TCR library from RNA that was extracted from PBMCs. This sample also appeared in a second study, on T cells in Graves' hyperthyroidism and ophthalmopathy.

Material: peripheral blood mononuclear cells (PBMCs), obtained at new diagnosis, from a patient treated with antithyroid drugs. These receptors came from a woman younger than 30 with Graves disease.

The chain joins TRBV20-1 to TRBJ2-3, with no clear D. Germline loops: CDR1 DFQATT, CDR2 SNEGSKA (reference sequence). V lost 3 bases and J lost 0, with 13 bases in between. The CDR3 is 15 amino acids. The CDR3 DNA reads TGCAGTGCTAGCCGCCTTGAGGACAGCACAGATACGCAGTATTTT. Translating gives CSASRLEDSTDTQYF.

This clonotype was seen many times. The chain's CDR3 is CASTRGGAGELFF. In nucleotides, the CDR3 is TGTGCCAGCACGCGGGGGGGGGCCGGGGAGCTGTTTTTT. The chain uses TRBV6-1 and TRBJ2-2; 9 bases line up with TRBD2. Unmatched junction bases numbered 3, after V lost 7 bases and J lost 6 bases. This CDR3 contains 13 residues. CDR1 MNHNS and CDR2 SASEGT come from the germline V gene.

This clonotype has ten or more counts. The gene calls are TRBV3-1 and TRBJ2-5, with TRBD2 matching 11 bases. The CDR3 length is 18 residues. Germline CDR1 is LGHDT and CDR2 is YNNKEL (reference sequence). The V gene end was trimmed by 4 bases and the J gene end by 5 bases; junction bases not matched to a gene: 15. CDR3 DNA: TGTGCCAGCAGCCCTACCCCTACTAGCGGGAGATTTGGGGAGACCCAGTACTTC. Translating it yields CASSPTPTSGRFGETQYF.

This clonotype came up a few times. The chain couples TRBV6-2 or TRBV6-3 to TRBJ2-7, with TRBD2 identical over 7 bases. CDR1 and CDR2 from the germline V gene are MNHEY and SVGEGT. The V and J ends lost 7 bases and 2 bases, in that order; junction bases with no gene match: 11. The CDR3 length is 15 residues. CDR3 loop: CASTPRTGGTYEQYF. The CDR3 nucleotides read TGTGCCAGCACCCCGAGAACGGGAGGCACCTACGAGCAGTACTTC.

Ten or more counts support this clonotype. V usage is TRBV2 and J usage is TRBJ2-3; 11 positions match TRBD1. The CDR3 spans 15 residues. Unmatched junction bases numbered 6, after V lost 6 bases and J lost 4 bases. Germline lookup yields CDR1 SNHLY and CDR2 FYNNEI. CDR3 DNA: TGTGCCAGCAGCCCGGACAGGGGGCTATCAGATACGCAGTATTTT. It is translated as CASSPDRGLSDTQYF.

This clonotype was detected ten times or more. The chain combines TRBV29-1 with TRBJ1-1; 7 bases agree with TRBD1. CDR3 length: 13 amino acids. With V trimmed by 7 bases and J by 1 base, 6 bases remained unmatched. The germline V gene has CDR1 SQVTM and CDR2 ANQGSEA. The CDR3 coding sequence is TGCAGCGGCAACAGGGACAGGAACACTGAAGCTTTCTTT. This encodes CSGNRDRNTEAFF.

As for this clonotype: Mismatch with germline at one junction end may stem from a read error. The chain joins TRBV3-1 to TRBJ2-1, with no clear D. CDR3 size: 16 residues. Germline V gene sequence: CDR1 LGHDT, CDR2 YNNKEL (reference sequence). The CDR3: CASSPRGSVAQETEYF. CDR3 nucleotide sequence: TGTGCCAGCAGCCCCCGAGGAAGCGTTGCCCAAGAGACCGAGTACTTC.

The V and J genes are TRBV7-9 and TRBJ2-7; 10 bases fit TRBD1. Trimming took 5 bases from V and 5 from J; bases not matched to a gene: 6. The germline V gene encodes CDR1 SEHNR and CDR2 FQNEAQ (reference sequence). This CDR3 is built from 14 residues. Written as DNA, the CDR3 is TGTGCCAGCAGCGTAGGACAGGGGGTAGACGAGCAGTACTTC. Its protein is CASSVGQGVDEQYF.

The table lists this clonotype with a few counts. This rearrangement joins TRBV20-1 to TRBJ1-2, with 7 bases matching TRBD1. This CDR3 is built from 13 residues. V lost 3 bases and J lost 4; bases outside the gene matches: 5. Germline CDR1 DFQATT, CDR2 SNEGSKA (reference sequence). For the CDR3, the DNA is TGCAGTGCTAGGGACAGGTCCCGCTATGGCTACACCTTC. Translation gives CSARDRSRYGYTF.

As regards this clonotype: It may be a read error: a sequence one base away is much more abundant. J is TRBJ2-7 and V is TRBV6-1; TRBD2 agrees at 10 bases. Germline CDR1 MNHNS, CDR2 SASEGT. The trim removed 6 bases at V and 0 bases at J, leaving 2 bases unmatched. CDR3 length: 14 amino acids. CDR3 DNA: TGTGCCAGCAGCACTAGCGGGACCTCCTACGAGCAGTACTTC. This encodes CASSTSGTSYEQYF.

This clonotype has ten or more counts. This rearrangement joins TRBV27 to TRBJ2-1, with TRBD2 matching 14 bases. J gave up 4 bases and V 4 bases, and 6 bases lay outside the gene matches. The CDR3 spans 17 residues. The germline CDR1 and CDR2 sequences are MNHEY and SMNVEV (reference sequence). The CDR3 DNA reads as TGTGCCAGCAGTTCGGGACTAGCGGGAGTCGGGTACAATGAGCAGTTCTTC. Its protein product is CASSSGLAGVGYNEQFF.

This clonotype has ten or more counts. The chain uses TRBV6-1 and TRBJ2-5; D possibly corresponds to TRBD1 (6 bases). Trimming left V 4 bases short and J 4 bases short, with 10 bases between. The CDR3 contains 13 residues. The germline gives CDR1 MNHNS, CDR2 SASEGT. The CDR3 coding sequence is TGTGCCAGCAGTGGCCGGGACATAGAGACCCAGTACTTC. Translating gives CASSGRDIETQYF.

In its sample, this clonotype was seen many times. The chain employs TRBV3-1 and TRBJ2-7; 9 bases agree with TRBD1. The CDR3 has 15 amino acids. Germline V gene data show CDR1 as LGHDT and CDR2 as YNNKEL (reference sequence). Germline trimming cut 3 bases from V and 5 bases from J; bases unmatched to any gene: 8. The CDR3 protein is CASSHPGQGIDEQYF. The CDR3 DNA is TGTGCCAGCAGCCATCCGGGACAGGGTATCGACGAGCAGTACTTC.

This clonotype was seen many times. V gene TRBV30 combines with J gene TRBJ2-5; a possible D gene is TRBD1 (5 bases). The CDR3 extends over 14 amino acids. With 3 bases removed from V and 3 bases from J, the gap between germline ends came to 14 bases. The germline V gene has CDR1 GTSNPN and CDR2 SVGIG (reference sequence). The CDR3 DNA reads TGTGCCTGGAGGACGTGGGGCAGGGAAGAGACCCAGTACTTC. Translation: CAWRTWGREETQYF.

At least ten counts were recorded for this clonotype. The chain has TRBV20-1 and TRBJ2-1; 7 bases line up with TRBD2. J lost 8 bases, V lost 0 bases, and 16 bases had no gene match. Germline V gene lookup returns CDR1 DFQATT and CDR2 SNEGSKA (reference sequence). The CDR3 runs 17 residues. The CDR3 DNA follows: TGCAGTGCTAGAGATCCCAAAGTGGGAGGGCCGGGCTATGAGCAGTTCTTC. This gives the protein CSARDPKVGGPGYEQFF.